The 14 T cell receptor beta chains below come from one sample, sequenced in a study of blood T cell repertoires in COVID-19. Sequenced by immunoSEQ multiplex PCR; TCRdb stores in-frame clones only, minus some. This sample carries around 9,500 clones, roughly 81% of them seen once, and the ten largest clones take about 22%. The specimen was peripheral blood. Receptors originate from a man aged 55 to 69 with active COVID-19.

This rearrangement joins TRBV7-6 to TRBJ2-2, with D possibly matching TRBD1 (6 bases). Trimming left V 4 bases short and J 1 base short, with 13 bases between. CDR1 and CDR2 (germline): SGHVS, FNYEAQ. The CDR3 runs 16 residues. CDR3 nucleotides: TGTGCCAGCAGCTCCTCAACGACAGGGAACACCGGGGAGCTGTTTTTT. Translating it yields CASSSSTTGNTGELFF. The full variable domain, its missing parts supplied by reference TRBV7-6 and TRBJ2-2, is GAGVSQSPRYKVTKRGQDVALRCDPISGHVSLYWYRQALGQGPEFLTYFNYEAQQDKSGLPNDRFSAERPEGSISTLTIQRTEQRDSAMYRCASSSSTTGNTGELFFGEGSRLTVL.

The rearrangement links TRBV7-9 to TRBJ2-1; a weak D match, TRBD1 (6 bases). The germline gives CDR1 SEHNR, CDR2 FQNEAQ (reference sequence). Trimming stripped 5 bases from V and 2 bases from J, with 13 bases between. This CDR3 contains 15 residues. CDR3 nucleotides: TGTGCCAGCAGCCCGTACAGGGTAGCCTACAATGAGCAGTTCTTC. Its translation is CASSPYRVAYNEQFF.

The chain carries TRBV7-7 and TRBJ2-5; 10 bases align to TRBD1. Germline values: CDR1 SSHAT, CDR2 FNYEAQ (reference sequence). The CDR3 spans 15 residues. The trim removed 6 bases at V and 5 bases at J, leaving 9 bases unmatched. The CDR3 region has the DNA TGTGCCAGCAGTCAAGATCCGGGACAGGGGGAGACCCAGTACTTC. Translating gives CASSQDPGQGETQYF.

This rearrangement joins TRBV19 to TRBJ2-1; weak D call: TRBD2 (6 bases). The CDR3 runs 15 residues. In germline, CDR1 is LNHDA, CDR2 SQIVND (reference sequence). V shed 4 bases and J shed 0 bases, with 10 bases lying between them. The CDR3 DNA reads TGTGCCAGTAGTAGAGCGGGTAGCTCCTACAATGAGCAGTTCTTC. Amino acids: CASSRAGSSYNEQFF.

V is TRBV6-5 and J is TRBJ2-2; D perhaps matches TRBD1 (5 bases). V lost 6 bases and J lost 2, with 13 bases in between. Per the germline V gene, CDR1 is MNHEY and CDR2 is SVGAGI. The CDR3 is 15 amino acids. CDR3 region: CASRTQGINTGELFF. CDR3 DNA sequence: TGTGCCAGCAGGACCCAGGGTATCAACACCGGGGAGCTGTTTTTT.

This sequence joins TRBV7-2 and TRBJ2-7; tentative D call: TRBD2 (5 bases). Trimming took off 4 bases at V and 1 base at J, with 14 bases between the two ends. Looked up from germline, CDR1 is SGHTA and CDR2 is FQGNSA. This CDR3 comprises 15 residues. For the CDR3, the DNA is TGTGCCAGCAGCTCCGATTTGAGGGATTCCTACGAGCAGTACTTC. This translates into CASSSDLRDSYEQYF. Variable domain in full (rest from reference TRBV7-2 and TRBJ2-7): GAGVSQSPSNKVTEKGKDVELRCDPISGHTALYWYRQSLGQGLEFLIYFQGNSAPDKSGLPSDRFSAERTGGSVSTLTIQRTQQEDSAVYLCASSSDLRDSYEQYFGPGTRLTVT.

The chain joins TRBV6-6 to TRBJ2-7; tentative D call: TRBD1 (6 bases). V lost 4 bases and J lost 4, with 8 bases in between. The CDR3 runs to 12 residues. Germline V gene sequence: CDR1 MNHNY, CDR2 SVGAGI (reference sequence). The CDR3 sequence is CASSSGTYEQYF. The CDR3 bases are TGTGCCAGCAGTTCCGGGACATACGAGCAGTACTTC.

V and J are TRBV13 and TRBJ1-1, with 9 bases fitting TRBD1. This CDR3 is 14 amino acids long. Germline V lookup: CDR1 PRHDT, CDR2 FYEKMQ (reference sequence). The trim removed 5 bases at V and 4 bases at J, leaving 5 bases unmatched. The CDR3: CASSEGQGFTEAFF. The CDR3 DNA is TGTGCCAGCAGCGAGGGACAGGGTTTCACTGAAGCTTTCTTT.

The chain couples TRBV9 to TRBJ2-3; 9 bases are shared with TRBD2. The CDR3 spans 14 residues. V lost 4 bases and J lost 0; bases outside the gene matches: 0. The germline CDR1 and CDR2 sequences are SGDLS and YYNGEE. The CDR3 protein is CASSLAGSTDTQYF. The CDR3 DNA is TGTGCCAGCAGCCTAGCGGGGAGCACAGATACGCAGTATTTT.

This clone was seen only once. The gene calls are TRBV7-3 and TRBJ2-1; maybe TRBD2 (7 bases). Deletions cut 8 bases from V and 5 bases from J, with 13 bases between. The CDR3 runs to 13 residues. CDR1 is SGHTA and CDR2 is FQGTGA in the germline V gene. The CDR3 DNA reads TGTGCCAGCTCCCGGGGGGCCCACAATGAGCAGTTCTTC. Protein product: CASSRGAHNEQFF.

The chain links TRBV12-3 or TRBV12-4 to TRBJ1-1; no definite D call. The CDR3 loop spans 12 amino acids. V shed 2 bases and J shed 6 bases, with 7 bases lying between them. CDR3 loop: CASSLREPEAFF. Here the CDR3 DNA reads TGTGCCAGCAGTTTACGGGAGCCTGAAGCTTTCTTT.

The chain recombines TRBV11-1 with TRBJ2-7; D remains ambiguous. CDR3 length equals 15 residues. V shed 5 bases and J shed 2 bases, with 16 bases lying between them. Germline V gene sequence: CDR1 SGHAT, CDR2 FQDESV (reference sequence). DNA for the CDR3: TGTGCCAGCAGCGCTCTCGACGCGAGGCCCTACGAGCAGTACTTC. Protein product: CASSALDARPYEQYF.

The rearrangement joins TRBV11-2 to TRBJ2-6; D gene unclear. Germline assignment: CDR1 SGHAT and CDR2 FQNNGV. The ends were cut back, 5 bases at V and 1 base at J, with 6 bases in the middle. The CDR3 has 14 amino acids. The CDR3 here is CASSPVSGANVLTF. The CDR3 nucleotides are TGTGCCAGCAGCCCGGTGTCTGGGGCCAACGTCCTGACTTTC.

The chain joins TRBV6-5 to TRBJ2-7, with D maybe TRBD1 (6 bases). The CDR3 is 14 amino acids. Deletions cut 5 bases from V and 6 bases from J, with 17 bases between. From germline, CDR1 is MNHEY and CDR2 SVGAGI. The CDR3 reads CASSRTVEGGEQYF. DNA for the CDR3: TGTGCCAGCAGTCGGACAGTGGAAGGGGGCGAGCAGTACTTC.